This T cell receptor beta chain was identified in a study of regulatory T cells in long-lasting Graves disease. Whole-study results and caveats: TCR diversity was lower in persistent Graves' patients (versus newly diagnosed ones).

The CDR3 consists of 15 residues. Germline CDR1 reads SGHAT; CDR2 reads FQNNGV. V trimming: 6 bases; J trimming: 1 base; junction bases outside the gene matches: 8. In building TCR beta libraries, iRepertoire HTBI primers were used together with Arm-PCR of CDR3 regions. TCRdb processed the multiplex PCR reads anew with MiXCR; each CDR3 protein has one entry. Among fewer than 350,000 distinct CDR3 sequences listed, 15% to 20% were seen once. This clonotype appeared once. What it recognizes is unknown. Specified time point: newly diagnosed GD, antithyroid drugs for less than 3 months. RNA extracted from PBMCs served as the sequencing template.

The TCR originated in a female donor with Graves disease. This chain links TRBV11-2 with TRBJ2-5; TRBD1 aligns across 7 bases. Sequencing was performed on peripheral blood mononuclear cells (PBMCs), taken at new diagnosis, from a patient treated with antithyroid drugs. The CDR3 bases are TGTGCCAGCAGGACCTTAGGGGGCAGCCAAGAGACCCAGTACTTC. It translates to CASRTLGGSQETQYF.